This T cell receptor beta chain is from a study of control samples from healthy donors and cancer patients. V dropped 1 base and J dropped 6 bases, with 13 bases sitting between them. Germline V gene sequence: CDR1 SSHAT, CDR2 FNYEAQ (reference sequence). CDR3 length: 15 amino acids. TCRdb's table, derived via immunoSEQ multiplex PCR, lists solely in-frame clones and lacks some. Among about 130,000 clones, roughly 94% were seen once, and the ten largest hold 13% to 15%. The sequence came from a man in his sixties with colorectal cancer. Sequencing was performed on PBMCs. The V call is TRBV7-7, the J call TRBJ2-1, with D possibly being TRBD1 (6 bases). The CDR3 DNA reads as TGTGCCAGCAGCTTAGGGGGGCCTTGGGTCAATGAGCAGTTCTTC. Residues: CASSLGGPWVNEQFF.